Sequencing of this T cell receptor beta chain was carried out in a study of blood T cell repertoires in COVID-19. Study information: COVID-19 samples collected from the United States, Italy and Spain covered acute and convalescent phases. In each case, the material was cDNA or gDNA derived from T cells, B-cell-depleted T cells, or PBMCs.

The junction had 1 base not matched to a gene; V was cut back by 3 bases and J by 5 bases. The CDR3 runs 12 residues. Germline V gene data show CDR1 as DFQATT and CDR2 as SNEGSKA (reference sequence). In the authors' workflow: Reference gene primer amplification gave estimated nucleated cell counts. Produced via immunoSEQ multiplex PCR; TCRdb's table is partial and in-frame only. The D gene and trimming were derived from the DNA, and the V and J assignments and clone size from that table. This sample has approximately 73,000 clones, with nearly 90% found just once. The V and J genes are TRBV20-1 and TRBJ2-1; 7 nucleotides align to TRBD1. Sample: peripheral blood. This receptor was identified in an elderly man with acute or convalescent COVID-19. The CDR3 sequence: CSASGTDNEQFF. The CDR3 nucleotides read TGCAGTGCTAGTGGGACAGACAATGAGCAGTTCTTC.